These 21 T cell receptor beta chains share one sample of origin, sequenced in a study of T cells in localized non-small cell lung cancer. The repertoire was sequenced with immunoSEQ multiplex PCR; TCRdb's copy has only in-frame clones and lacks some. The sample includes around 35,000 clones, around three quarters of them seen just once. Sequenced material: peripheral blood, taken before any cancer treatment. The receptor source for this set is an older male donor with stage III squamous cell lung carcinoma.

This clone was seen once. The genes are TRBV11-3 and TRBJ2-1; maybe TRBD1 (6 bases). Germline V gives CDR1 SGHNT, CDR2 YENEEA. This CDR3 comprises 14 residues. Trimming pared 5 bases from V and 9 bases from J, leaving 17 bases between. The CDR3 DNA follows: TGTGCCAGCAGCACTCCCTTGGGGGCGGGTGAGCAGTTCTTC. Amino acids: CASSTPLGAGEQFF.

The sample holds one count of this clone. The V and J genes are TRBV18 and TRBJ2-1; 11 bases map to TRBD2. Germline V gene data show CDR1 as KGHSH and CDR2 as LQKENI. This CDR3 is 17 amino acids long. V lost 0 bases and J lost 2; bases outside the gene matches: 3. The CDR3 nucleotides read TGTGCCAGCTCACCACCGACTAGCGGGAATACCTACAATGAGCAGTTCTTC. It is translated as CASSPPTSGNTYNEQFF.

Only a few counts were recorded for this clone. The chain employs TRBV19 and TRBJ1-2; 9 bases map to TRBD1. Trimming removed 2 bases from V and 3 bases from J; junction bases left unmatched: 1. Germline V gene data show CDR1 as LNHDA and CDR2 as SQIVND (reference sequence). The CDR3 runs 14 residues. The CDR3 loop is CASSITGGYYGYTF. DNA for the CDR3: TGTGCCAGTAGTATAACAGGGGGCTACTATGGCTACACCTTC.

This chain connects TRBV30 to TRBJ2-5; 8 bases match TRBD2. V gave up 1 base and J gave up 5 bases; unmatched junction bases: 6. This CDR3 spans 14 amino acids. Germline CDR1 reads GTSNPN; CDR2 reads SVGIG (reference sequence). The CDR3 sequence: CAWSGGGGGETQYF. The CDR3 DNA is TGTGCCTGGAGTGGTGGTGGCGGGGGGGAGACCCAGTACTTC.

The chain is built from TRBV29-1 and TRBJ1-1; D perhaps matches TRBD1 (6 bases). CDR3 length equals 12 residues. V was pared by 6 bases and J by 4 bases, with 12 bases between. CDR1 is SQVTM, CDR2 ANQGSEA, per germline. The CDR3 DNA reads TGCAGCGTCACAAGGGGGGCCACTGAAGCTTTCTTT. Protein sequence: CSVTRGATEAFF.

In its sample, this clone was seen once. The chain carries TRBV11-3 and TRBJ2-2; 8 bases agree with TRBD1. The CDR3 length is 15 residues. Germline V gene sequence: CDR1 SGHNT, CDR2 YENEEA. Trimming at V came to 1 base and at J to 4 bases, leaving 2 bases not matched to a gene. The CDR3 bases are TGTGCCAGCAGCTTAGGACAGGGGAGCACCGGGGAGCTGTTTTTT. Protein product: CASSLGQGSTGELFF.

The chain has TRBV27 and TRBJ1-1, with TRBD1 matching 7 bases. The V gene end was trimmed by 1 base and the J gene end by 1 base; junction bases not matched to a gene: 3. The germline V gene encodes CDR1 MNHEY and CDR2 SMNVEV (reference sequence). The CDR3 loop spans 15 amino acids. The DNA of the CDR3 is TGTGCCAGCAGTTTATTAGGACAGGAGAACACTGAAGCTTTCTTT. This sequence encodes CASSLLGQENTEAFF.

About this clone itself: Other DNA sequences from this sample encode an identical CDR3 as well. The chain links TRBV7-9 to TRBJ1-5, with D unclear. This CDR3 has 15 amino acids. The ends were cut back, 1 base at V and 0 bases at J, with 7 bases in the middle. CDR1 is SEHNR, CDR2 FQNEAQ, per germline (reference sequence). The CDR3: CASSLGGYSNQPQHF. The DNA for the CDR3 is TGTGCCAGCAGCTTAGGAGGATATAGCAATCAGCCCCAGCATTTT.

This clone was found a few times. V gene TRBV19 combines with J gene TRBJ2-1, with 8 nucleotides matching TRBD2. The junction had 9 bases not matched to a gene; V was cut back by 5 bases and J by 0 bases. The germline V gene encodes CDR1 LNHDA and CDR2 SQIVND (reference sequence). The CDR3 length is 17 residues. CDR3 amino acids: CASSRRSGGFSYNEQFF. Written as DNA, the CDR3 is TGTGCCAGTAGTCGTAGGAGCGGGGGTTTCTCCTACAATGAGCAGTTCTTC.

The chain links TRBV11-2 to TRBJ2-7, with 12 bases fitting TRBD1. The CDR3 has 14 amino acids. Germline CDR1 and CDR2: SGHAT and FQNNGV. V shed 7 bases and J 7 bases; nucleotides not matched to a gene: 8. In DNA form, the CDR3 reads TGTGCCAGCAACGTGGGACAGGGGGCAAGGGAGCAGTACTTC. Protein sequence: CASNVGQGAREQYF.

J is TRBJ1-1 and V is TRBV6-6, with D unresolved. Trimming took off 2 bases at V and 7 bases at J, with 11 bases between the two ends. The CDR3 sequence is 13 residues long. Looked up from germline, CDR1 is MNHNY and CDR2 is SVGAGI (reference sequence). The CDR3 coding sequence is TGTGCCAGCAGTTACCCGGCATTAAGTGAAGCTTTCTTT. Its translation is CASSYPALSEAFF.

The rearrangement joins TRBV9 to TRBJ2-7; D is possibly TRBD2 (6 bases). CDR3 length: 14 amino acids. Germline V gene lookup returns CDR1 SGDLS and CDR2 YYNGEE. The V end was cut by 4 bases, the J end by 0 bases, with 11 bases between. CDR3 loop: CASSFRESSYEQYF. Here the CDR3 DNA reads TGTGCCAGCAGCTTCCGGGAGAGCTCCTACGAGCAGTACTTC.

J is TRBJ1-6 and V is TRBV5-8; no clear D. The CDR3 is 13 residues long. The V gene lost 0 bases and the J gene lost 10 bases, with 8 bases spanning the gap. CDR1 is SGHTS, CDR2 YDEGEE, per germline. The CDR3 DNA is TGTGCCAGCAGCTTGGGGCAGAGATCACCCCTCCACTTT. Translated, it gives CASSLGQRSPLHF.

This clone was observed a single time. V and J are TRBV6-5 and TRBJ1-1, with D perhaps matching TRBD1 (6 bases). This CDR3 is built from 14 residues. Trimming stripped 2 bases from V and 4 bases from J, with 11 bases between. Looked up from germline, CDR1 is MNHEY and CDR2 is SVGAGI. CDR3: CASSYQGWGTEAFF. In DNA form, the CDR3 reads TGTGCCAGCAGTTACCAGGGGTGGGGCACTGAAGCTTTCTTT.

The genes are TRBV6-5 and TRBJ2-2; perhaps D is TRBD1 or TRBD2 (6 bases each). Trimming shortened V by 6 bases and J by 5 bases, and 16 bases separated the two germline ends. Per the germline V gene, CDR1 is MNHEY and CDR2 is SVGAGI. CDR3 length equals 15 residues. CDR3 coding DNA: TGTGCCAGCAGATCATCAGGGGCGGGGACCGGGGAGCTGTTTTTT. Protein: CASRSSGAGTGELFF.

The chain's CDR3 is CASSQGSRVHEQYF. In DNA form, the CDR3 reads TGTGCCAGCAGCCAGGGCAGCAGGGTCCACGAGCAGTACTTC. J is TRBJ2-7 and V is TRBV6-5; tentative D call: TRBD1 (5 bases). The V and J ends lost 6 bases and 5 bases respectively, with 17 bases between them. CDR3 length equals 14 residues. Per the germline V gene, CDR1 is MNHEY and CDR2 is SVGAGI.

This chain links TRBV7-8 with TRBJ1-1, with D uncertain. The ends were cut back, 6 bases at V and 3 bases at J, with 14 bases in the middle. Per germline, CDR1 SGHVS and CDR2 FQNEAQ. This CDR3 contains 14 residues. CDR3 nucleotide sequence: TGTGCCAGCAGGAAGGTTAAAGGTGACACTGAAGCTTTCTTT. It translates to CASRKVKGDTEAFF.

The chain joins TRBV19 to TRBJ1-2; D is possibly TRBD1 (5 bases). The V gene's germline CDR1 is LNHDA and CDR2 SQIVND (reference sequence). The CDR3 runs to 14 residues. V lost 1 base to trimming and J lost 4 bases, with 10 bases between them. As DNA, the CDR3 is TGTGCCAGTAGTATAGCCCGGGGGTTCTATGGCTACACCTTC. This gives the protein CASSIARGFYGYTF.

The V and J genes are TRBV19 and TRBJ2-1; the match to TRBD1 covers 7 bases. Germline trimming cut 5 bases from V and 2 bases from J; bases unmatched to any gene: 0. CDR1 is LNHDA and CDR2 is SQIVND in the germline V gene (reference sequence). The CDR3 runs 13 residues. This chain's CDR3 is CASSGTAYNEQFF. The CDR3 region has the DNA TGTGCCAGTAGTGGGACAGCCTACAATGAGCAGTTCTTC.

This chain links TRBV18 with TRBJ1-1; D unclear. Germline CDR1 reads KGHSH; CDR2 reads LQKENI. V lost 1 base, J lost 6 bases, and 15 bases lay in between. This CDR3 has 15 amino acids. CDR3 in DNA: TGTGCCAGCTCACCACTAATGGCCTGGGATTCTGAAGCTTTCTTT. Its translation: CASSPLMAWDSEAFF. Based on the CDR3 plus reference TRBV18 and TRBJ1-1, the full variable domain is NAGVMQNPRHLVRRRGQEARLRCSPMKGHSHVYWYRQLPEEGLKFMVYLQKENIIDESGMPKERFSAEFPKEGPSILRIQQVVRGDSAAYFCASSPLMAWDSEAFFGQGTRLTVV.

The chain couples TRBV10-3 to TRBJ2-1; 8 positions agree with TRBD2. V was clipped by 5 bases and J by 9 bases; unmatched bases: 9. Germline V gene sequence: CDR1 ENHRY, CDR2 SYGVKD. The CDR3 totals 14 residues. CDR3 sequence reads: CAISNNGREVEQFF. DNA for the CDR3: TGTGCCATCAGTAATAATGGGCGGGAGGTTGAGCAGTTCTTC.